The 17 T cell receptor delta chains in this list originate from one sample, sequenced in a study of γδ T cells in repeated Plasmodium falciparum infection. TCRdb re-called clones from the multiplex PCR reads via CATT. This sample has about 48,000 delta-chain clones, with over 1.5% found just once. Gammadelta T cells were flow-sorted from PBMC into Vgamma9/Vdelta2+ and Vdelta2-negative populations for bulk analysis. The sample taken for sequencing was gamma-delta T cells from blood. Receptor source: a pool of human donors (malaria-infected and uninfected, not separated).

This clone was detected many times. TCRdb records a much larger clone's protein for this DNA, with a difference at residue 11 that likely arises from a read error; the protein given is the translation of the DNA. The rearrangement links TRDV2 to TRDJ1, with no clear D. The J gene comes from matching the DNA to germline here; TCRdb lacks it. This CDR3 has 16 amino acids. With 0 bases removed from V and 3 bases from J, the gap between germline ends came to 16 bases. CDR1 is GEAIGNYY, CDR2 EKD, per germline. In DNA form, the CDR3 reads TGTGCCTGTGACACCGTCGGCCTAGAGGCTGCCGATAAACTCATCTTT. Protein product: CACDTVGLEAADKLIF.

This clone was seen only a few times. This DNA translates differently at residue 3 from the TCRdb protein, which is that of a much larger clone; a read error is likely, and the protein shown is the DNA's own translation. J is TRDJ1 and V is TRDV1; 13 bases match TRDD3. This CDR3 spans 24 amino acids. J gave up 0 bases and V 11 bases, and 33 bases lay outside the gene matches. CDR1 is TSWWSYY, CDR2 QGS, per germline. This chain's CDR3 is CAIVLHWPSYAILGDTDDTDKLIF. The CDR3 DNA follows: TGTGCTATTGTCCTTCACTGGCCTTCCTACGCTATACTGGGGGATACGGACGACACCGATAAACTCATCTTT.

This clone was counted only a few times. Given a much more abundant clone one base away, this may be a read error. The identical CDR3 is also encoded by other nucleotide sequences in the sample. The chain uses TRDV2 and TRDJ3, with 12 bases fitting TRDD3. Because TCRdb records no J gene, it was assigned here through a match of the DNA to germline. CDR1 is GEAIGNYY and CDR2 is EKD in the germline V gene. There are 21 residues in the CDR3. The CDR3 DNA reads TGTGCCTGTGACACCTTACTGGGGGATACACCCCGCTCCTGGGACACCAGACAGATGTTTTTC. This codes for CACDTLLGDTPRSWDTRQMFF.

This clone appeared a few times. The TCRdb protein, from a much larger clone, departs from this DNA's translation at residue 11, likely by read error; the protein shown derives from the DNA. The chain carries TRDV1 and TRDJ1; 12 bases line up with TRDD3. The V gene's germline CDR1 is TSWWSYY and CDR2 QGS. Germline trimming cut 4 bases from V and 0 bases from J; bases unmatched to any gene: 12. This CDR3 contains 19 residues. In nucleotides, the CDR3 is TGTGCTCTTGGGGTCCCGTACTGGGGGATACAGTCGTACACCGATAAACTCATCTTT. Translating gives CALGVPYWGIQSYTDKLIF.

On this clone itself: It differs at one base from a far larger clone, so likely a read error. Other nucleotide sequences in the sample specify the same CDR3. The CDR3 DNA sequence: TGTGCTCTTGGGGGCGGCCTTCCCCTTATAGGAGGTGACTGGGGGATCGGGACCAAACTCATCTTT. It is translated as CALGGGLPLIGGDWGIGTKLIF. The gene calls are TRDV1 and TRDJ1, with 10 bases lining up with TRDD3. Because TCRdb records no J gene, it was assigned here through a match of the DNA to germline. CDR1 and CDR2 from the germline V gene are TSWWSYY and QGS. The CDR3 is 22 amino acids. V was clipped by 4 bases and J by 8 bases; unmatched bases: 31.

In its sample, this clone was seen a few times. This DNA translates differently at residue 15 from the TCRdb protein, which is that of a much larger clone; a read error is likely, and the protein shown is the DNA's own translation. CDR3 loop: CALGEHRNLRRNWGKPWTDKLIF. Written as DNA, the CDR3 is TGTGCTCTTGGGGAACACAGGAACCTACGCCGTAACTGGGGGAAACCGTGGACCGATAAACTCATCTTT. J is TRDJ1 and V is TRDV1; 9 bases fit TRDD3. Here the J gene came from matching the DNA to germline, since TCRdb omits it. Trimming removed 1 base from V and 2 bases from J; junction bases left unmatched: 26. The CDR3 runs to 23 residues. CDR1 is TSWWSYY, CDR2 QGS, per germline.

To note about this clone: TCRdb's listed protein matches a much larger clone and diverges from this DNA's translation at residue 16, likely through a read error; the protein shown comes from the DNA. The J gene is TRDJ1, the V gene TRDV1, with 9 bases that match TRDD3. Germline V gene lookup returns CDR1 TSWWSYY and CDR2 QGS. This CDR3 has 17 residues. CDR3 nucleotides: TGTGCTCTTGGGGAGCTACGTGCTGGGGGATTAAGATATAAACTCACCTTT. It yields the protein CALGELRAGGLRYKLTF.

In regard to this clone: TCRdb shows a much larger clone's protein in place of this DNA's translation, and the two differ at residue 11, likely through a read error; the protein shown is translated from the DNA. The J gene is TRDJ1, the V gene TRDV1; 8 bases align to TRDD2. Germline V gene data show CDR1 as TSWWSYY and CDR2 as QGS. V lost 1 base and J lost 0; bases outside the gene matches: 40. The CDR3 runs 28 residues. This CDR3 is CALGEPSFPPRLPTDLRDSRPYTDKLIF. CDR3 coding DNA: TGTGCTCTTGGGGAACCTAGTTTTCCTCCCCGGCTTCCTACAGACCTGAGGGATTCTAGGCCTTACACCGATAAACTCATCTTT.

Note on this clone: This likely came from a read error, as a far larger clone is one base away. This sample also contains other DNA sequences that code for the same CDR3. CDR3 DNA: TGTGCCTTATCGAGCCCTGCAGGAGGACTGGGGGGGGGGACCGACAAACTCATCTTT. Its protein is CALSSPAGGLGGGTDKLIF. This chain uses TRDV3 with TRDJ1; 8 bases map to TRDD3. TCRdb gives no J gene; it was assigned here by matching the DNA to germline. CDR3 length: 19 residues. Germline V gene sequence: CDR1 TVYSNPD, CDR2 GDNSRS (reference sequence).

Only a few counts were recorded for this clone. The amino acid sequence in TCRdb belongs to a much larger clone and departs from this DNA's translation at residue 20, likely a sequencing read error; the sequence shown is translated from the DNA. The gene calls are TRDV1 and TRDJ1, with D perhaps TRDD2 (7 bases). No J gene is reported in TCRdb; it was inferred here by comparing the DNA with germline. Germline assignment: CDR1 TSWWSYY and CDR2 QGS. V was clipped by 2 bases and J by 7 bases, with 44 bases between them. The CDR3 length is 24 residues. The CDR3 sequence: CALGEGFLRILPTWASLRYGKLIF. DNA of the CDR3: TGTGCTCTTGGGGAAGGGTTCCTACGGATACTCCCAACCTGGGCTTCTTTACGATACGGTAAACTCATCTTT.

This clone turned up a few times. This likely came from a read error, as a far larger clone is one base away. Other DNA sequences in the sample encode the same CDR3. The V gene is TRDV1, the J gene TRDJ1; 10 positions agree with TRDD3. TCRdb leaves out the J gene; it was filled in here by matching the DNA to germline. From germline, CDR1 is TSWWSYY and CDR2 QGS. Trimming took 9 bases from V and 5 from J; bases not matched to a gene: 15. CDR3 length: 16 amino acids. CDR3 amino acids: CALTFPYWGISDKLIF. The DNA of the CDR3 is TGTGCTCTCACATTCCCGTACTGGGGGATCTCAGATAAACTCATCTTT.

In the case of this clone: The protein that TCRdb holds for this DNA derives from a much larger clone and differs from the translated DNA at residue 11, which likely indicates a read error; the protein shown here is translated from the DNA. The chain is built from TRDV3 and TRDJ1; no clear D. CDR3 length equals 14 residues. Germline CDR1 and CDR2: TVYSNPD and GDNSRS (reference sequence). The CDR3 region has the DNA TGTGCCTTTGGGGTCATTGGGTACACCGATGAACTCATCTTT. Translated, it gives CAFGVIGYTDELIF. Full variable domain (outside the CDR3, taken from reference TRDV3 and TRDJ1): CDKVTQSSPDQTVASGSEVVLLCTYDTVYSNPDLFWYRIRPDYSFQFVFYGDNSRSEGADFTQGRFSVKHILTQKAFHLVISPVRTEDSATYYCAFGVIGYTDELIFGKGTRVTVEP.

This clone was observed a few times. This chain uses TRDV1 with TRDJ1, with TRDD3 matching 11 bases. Here the J gene was assigned by germline matching of the DNA, as TCRdb has none. V dropped 4 bases and J dropped 1; count of bases not matched to a gene: 29. The germline V gene has CDR1 TSWWSYY and CDR2 QGS. CDR3 length equals 24 residues. DNA of the CDR3: TGTGCTCTTGGGGGAGCCCCGTATCGGGCATTGGGGGATACGCGCAATGGACCCACCGATAAACTCATCTTT. Encoded protein: CALGGAPYRALGDTRNGPTDKLIF.

On this clone itself: Only one base separates this from a far larger clonotype, so it likely reflects a read error. Other nucleotide sequences in the sample specify the same CDR3. The V call is TRDV1, the J call TRDJ1; D might be TRDD2 (5 bases). TCRdb does not report a J gene; here it was assigned by matching the DNA to germline references. The CDR3 consists of 19 residues. Trimming pared 0 bases from V and 7 bases from J, leaving 27 bases between. The germline gives CDR1 TSWWSYY, CDR2 QGS. The DNA of the CDR3 is TGTGCTCTTGGGGAACTCGGAATCCCTACCGAATTAGGAAGGAGTAAACTCATCTTT. The encoded protein is CALGELGIPTELGRSKLIF.

This clone occurred a few times. The TCRdb protein comes from a much larger clone and disagrees with this DNA's translation at residue 5, likely due to a read error; the protein given here is derived from the DNA. The chain employs TRDV1 and TRDJ1, with a weak D call TRDD2 (6 bases). The J gene, absent from TCRdb, was called here by matching the DNA to germline. Germline assignment: CDR1 TSWWSYY and CDR2 QGS. There are 15 residues in the CDR3. Trimming took off 4 bases at V and 6 bases at J, with 18 bases between the two ends. CDR3 in amino acids: CALGGTAFPTYKLIF. CDR3 sequence (DNA): TGTGCTCTTGGGGGCACGGCCTTCCCGACTTATAAACTCATCTTT.

This clone was seen a handful of times. TCRdb's protein for this DNA is that of a much larger clone and differs from the translation at residue 5, likely a read error; the protein shown is the DNA translation. This rearrangement joins TRDV2 to TRDJ1; D not certain. The J gene, not given by TCRdb, was assigned here from a germline match of the nucleotide sequence. Germline V gives CDR1 GEAIGNYY, CDR2 EKD. The CDR3 loop spans 15 amino acids. V lost 2 bases and J lost 0, with 12 bases in between. CDR3 DNA: TGTGCCTGTGACATCGTGGACCTTGACACCGATAAACTCATCTTT. Translated, it gives CACDIVDLDTDKLIF.

As regards this clone: The amino acid sequence in TCRdb belongs to a much larger clone and departs from this DNA's translation at residue 6, likely a sequencing read error; the sequence shown is translated from the DNA. This chain joins TRDV1 and TRDJ1, with 8 positions matching TRDD3. The length of the CDR3 is 12 residues. Germline-derived CDR1 and CDR2 are TSWWSYY and QGS. J lost 11 bases, V lost 9 bases, and 11 bases had no gene match. The CDR3 reads CALFEPTGGLIF. The CDR3 DNA follows: TGTGCTCTCTTTGAGCCTACTGGGGGTCTCATCTTT.